Listed here are 9 T cell receptor beta chains from one sample, sequenced in a study of blood T cell repertoires in COVID-19. Assay: immunoSEQ multiplex PCR; the TCRdb copy retains only in-frame clones and omits some. The data show roughly 280,000 clones, with about 90% seen just once and approximately 2% held by the top ten. What was sequenced was PBMCs or T cells enriched from blood (not recorded which). Receptor source: a woman aged 55 to 70 who had recovered from COVID-19.

V is TRBV9 and J is TRBJ2-1; 8 nucleotides align to TRBD2. V gave up 4 bases and J gave up 7 bases; unmatched junction bases: 10. This CDR3 has 15 residues. Germline V CDR1 and CDR2: SGDLS, YYNGEE. The chain's CDR3 is CASSLPGGTRNEQFF. CDR3 in DNA: TGTGCCAGCAGCCTTCCTGGGGGGACTAGAAATGAGCAGTTCTTC.

The chain employs TRBV9 and TRBJ2-1, with D possibly TRBD2 on 6 matching bases. V was pared by 3 bases and J by 5 bases, with 12 bases between. The germline gives CDR1 SGDLS, CDR2 YYNGEE. CDR3 size: 14 residues. CDR3 residues: CASSGASVDNEQFF. The DNA for the CDR3 is TGTGCCAGCAGCGGGGCTAGCGTAGACAATGAGCAGTTCTTC.

CDR3: CASRRAGVGEQYF. The CDR3, as DNA: TGTGCCAGCAGAAGAGCGGGCGTCGGCGAGCAGTACTTC. This chain connects TRBV2 to TRBJ2-7; D perhaps matches TRBD2 (6 bases). Trimming shortened V by 6 bases and J by 6 bases, and 15 bases separated the two germline ends. There are 13 residues in the CDR3. Germline V CDR1 and CDR2: SNHLY, FYNNEI.

The gene calls are TRBV5-8 and TRBJ1-1; possibly TRBD1 for D (6 bases). In germline, CDR1 is SGHTS, CDR2 YDEGEE. V lost 1 base and J 6 bases, leaving 13 bases between the germline ends. The CDR3 contains 14 residues. The CDR3 here is CASSLYAGDAEAFF. CDR3 in DNA: TGTGCCAGCAGCTTGTACGCAGGGGACGCTGAAGCTTTCTTT. The whole variable domain, filled in from reference TRBV5-8 and TRBJ1-1, reads EAGVTQSPTHLIKTRGQQATLRCSPISGHTSVYWYQQALGLGLQFLLWYDEGEERNRGNFPPRFSGRQFPNYSSELNVNALELEDSALYLCASSLYAGDAEAFFGQGTRLTVV.

V and J are TRBV27 and TRBJ1-4; no definite D call. Per germline, CDR1 MNHEY and CDR2 SMNVEV (reference sequence). This CDR3 is 17 amino acids long. V dropped 3 bases and J dropped 7 bases, with 21 bases sitting between them. The CDR3 region has the DNA TGTGCCAGCAGTTTGGCCGCGACAAGGCCGCTGAGTGAAAAACTGTTTTTT. Translation: CASSLAATRPLSEKLFF.

The V and J genes are TRBV30 and TRBJ2-1, with TRBD2 identical over 9 bases. The CDR3 extends over 15 amino acids. Germline loops: CDR1 GTSNPN, CDR2 SVGIG (reference sequence). V was clipped by 4 bases and J by 7 bases; unmatched bases: 11. CDR3 protein: CAWNSLAGSWNEQFF. Here the CDR3 DNA reads TGTGCCTGGAATAGTCTAGCGGGGTCTTGGAATGAGCAGTTCTTC.

The rearrangement uses TRBV10-3 and TRBJ2-2; TRBD2 aligns across 7 bases. J was trimmed by 1 base and V by 4 bases; bases with no gene match: 6. The CDR3 spans 16 residues. Per the germline V gene, CDR1 is ENHRY and CDR2 is SYGVKD. CDR3 nucleotide sequence: TGTGCCATCAGTGTACGCCGCGGGGGGAACACCGGGGAGCTGTTTTTT. Residues: CAISVRRGGNTGELFF.

This chain connects TRBV10-1 to TRBJ2-1, with D perhaps TRBD1 (5 bases). CDR1 and CDR2 (germline): WNHNN, SYGVQD (reference sequence). V dropped 5 bases and J dropped 4 bases, with 12 bases sitting between them. The CDR3 covers 14 residues. The CDR3 coding sequence is TGCGCCAGCAGTCCGGGCCCAGGGTACAATGAGCAGTTCTTC. Translated, it gives CASSPGPGYNEQFF.

This chain uses TRBV6-5 with TRBJ2-5; 10 bases match TRBD1. After removal of 2 bases from V and 2 bases from J, the junction contained 5 bases not matched to a gene. CDR1 and CDR2 (germline): MNHEY, SVGAGI. CDR3 length: 16 amino acids. DNA of the CDR3: TGTGCCAGCAGTTACCGGGACAGGGGACATCAAGAGACCCAGTACTTC. The encoded protein is CASSYRDRGHQETQYF.